Following are 4 T cell receptor beta chains from one sample sequenced in a study of T cells after yellow fever vaccination. TCRdb re-called the 5' RACE reads through MiXCR, storing one row per CDR3 protein. Found here are some 340,000 distinct CDR3 sequences, about 10% of them singletons; the top ten hold about 3.3%. The specimen was CD4+ T cells sorted from PBMCs, collected 45 days after the yellow fever booster vaccination. These receptors all stem from a man between 18 and 35 years old who received the YFV17D yellow fever vaccine.

The chain's CDR3 is CASSQPSLGSPLHF. CDR3 sequence (DNA): TGCGCCAGCAGCCAACCTTCACTGGGATCACCCCTCCACTTT. This sequence joins TRBV4-1 and TRBJ1-6; no clear D. Trimming took 2 bases from V and 10 from J, leaving 12 bases between them. The length of the CDR3 is 14 residues. Looked up from germline, CDR1 is MGHRA and CDR2 is YSYEKL.

This chain connects TRBV6-5 to TRBJ2-5; D possibly corresponds to TRBD1 (7 bases). There are 14 residues in the CDR3. Trimming took off 5 bases at V and 5 bases at J, with 15 bases between the two ends. Germline V gene lookup returns CDR1 MNHEY and CDR2 SVGAGI. CDR3 region: CASSRPGGRETQYF. CDR3 coding DNA: TGTGCCAGCAGTCGGCCAGGGGGGAGGGAGACCCAGTACTTC.

This clonotype was counted a few times. V gene TRBV5-1 combines with J gene TRBJ2-7; D tentatively reads TRBD1 or TRBD2 (5 bases each). This CDR3 contains 16 residues. Germline loops: CDR1 SGHRS, CDR2 YFSETQ. The V gene lost 4 bases and the J gene lost 6 bases, with 23 bases spanning the gap. Here the CDR3 reads CASSQQSSTGQGEQYF. As DNA, the CDR3 is TGCGCCAGCAGCCAGCAAAGCTCGACGGGGCAGGGCGAGCAGTACTTC. The whole variable domain, remainder taken from reference TRBV5-1 and TRBJ2-7, is KAGVTQTPRYLIKTRGQQVTLSCSPISGHRSVSWYQQTPGQGLQFLFEYFSETQRNKGNFPGRFSGRQFSNSRSEMNVSTLELGDSALYLCASSQQSSTGQGEQYFGPGTRLTVT.

This clonotype came up a few times. The chain employs TRBV6-6 and TRBJ1-1, with 11 bases aligning to TRBD1. Germline V gives CDR1 MNHNY, CDR2 SVGAGI (reference sequence). The V segment lost 2 bases and the J segment 10 bases; nucleotides outside the gene matches: 15. The length of the CDR3 is 17 residues. CDR3 residues: CASSYVRPGQGARGAFF. CDR3 nucleotides: TGTGCCAGCAGTTACGTTCGCCCCGGACAGGGGGCAAGAGGAGCTTTCTTT.